What follows are 20 T cell receptor beta chains derived from one specimen sequenced in a study of T-cell reconstitution after alpha-beta-depleted transplantation in children. General study findings and limits: The main origin of T-cell counts and diversity one year after transplant was newly produced T cells.

Unique molecular identifiers were incorporated into the prepared TCRbeta library. TCRdb re-called the PCR reads with MiXCR, one entry per CDR3 protein. Here the sample spans some 300,000 distinct CDR3 sequences, nearly 8% being singletons. Their recognized antigens are unknown. This material consisted of peripheral blood, taken 360 days after TCRalphabeta/CD19-depleted stem cell transplant. The receptors originated from a female patient under 10 years old who had a stem cell transplant for Fanconi anemia, so the T cells may come from the graft donor.

This clonotype was counted at least ten times. V usage is TRBV25-1 and J usage is TRBJ1-2; a weak D match, TRBD1 (6 bases). Between the trimmed V and J ends, which lost 3 bases and 4 bases, there was a span of 9 bases. CDR3 length equals 13 residues. Germline values: CDR1 MGHDK, CDR2 SYGVNS. Here the CDR3 reads CASSDGQSYGYTF. As DNA, the CDR3 is TGTGCCAGCAGTGACGGACAGAGCTATGGCTACACCTTC.

The chain recombines TRBV6-2 or TRBV6-3 with TRBJ2-1; 9 bases are a match to TRBD1. Germline CDR1 and CDR2: MNHEY and SVGEGT. Trimming cost V 2 bases and J 4 bases; bases outside gene matches: 6. The CDR3 is 16 residues long. CDR3 amino acids: CASSYHPGQGYNEQFF. Written as DNA, the CDR3 is TGTGCCAGCAGTTACCATCCGGGACAGGGTTACAATGAGCAGTTCTTC.

This clonotype came up many times. V is TRBV28 and J is TRBJ2-3; 9 nucleotides line up with TRBD2. V lost 3 bases and J lost 2; bases outside the gene matches: 12. The CDR3 covers 18 residues. From germline, CDR1 is MDHEN and CDR2 SYDVKM. The CDR3: CASSFSLSTSGSTDTQYF. The CDR3, as DNA: TGTGCCAGCAGTTTTTCATTGTCTACTAGCGGGTCCACAGATACGCAGTATTTT. Looking up the rest from reference TRBV28 and TRBJ2-3 gives the full variable domain: DVKVTQSSRYLVKRTGEKVFLECVQDMDHENMFWYRQDPGLGLRLIYFSYDVKMKEKGDIPEGYSVSREKKERFSLILESASTNQTSMYLCASSFSLSTSGSTDTQYFGPGTRLTVL.

This clonotype was found many times. This rearrangement joins TRBV12-3 or TRBV12-4 to TRBJ2-7; 8 bases map to TRBD1. This CDR3 has 14 amino acids. V gave up 6 bases and J gave up 2 bases; unmatched junction bases: 6. CDR3 nucleotide sequence: TGTGCCAGCAGCTGGGGACAGGTAGCCTACGAGCAGTACTTC. It translates to CASSWGQVAYEQYF.

J is TRBJ2-4 and V is TRBV4-2; D unresolved. CDR3 length equals 15 residues. Germline V gene sequence: CDR1 LGHNA, CDR2 YNFKEQ. V was clipped by 0 bases and J by 4 bases, with 10 bases between them. CDR3 sequence: CASSQDWARKNIQYF. As DNA, the CDR3 is TGTGCCAGCAGCCAAGACTGGGCCCGGAAAAACATTCAGTACTTC.

This clonotype occurred many times. The chain carries TRBV21-1 and TRBJ1-1. TRBV21-1 is annotated as a pseudogene. CDR3 length: 14 amino acids. The CDR3 loop reads CASSIRRRNTEAFF. In nucleotides, the CDR3 is TGTGCCAGCAGCATACGCAGGAGGAACACTGAAGCTTTCTTT.

This clonotype was counted many times. V usage is TRBV5-1 and J usage is TRBJ1-1; no firm D call. This CDR3 spans 14 amino acids. The V gene's germline CDR1 is SGHRS and CDR2 YFSETQ. The V and J ends lost 2 bases and 2 bases respectively, with 10 bases between them. CDR3: CASSLDGSNTEAFF. For the CDR3, the DNA is TGCGCCAGCAGCTTAGATGGAAGTAACACTGAAGCTTTCTTT.

In its sample, this clonotype was seen many times. V usage is TRBV6-5 and J usage is TRBJ1-1, with D unclear. The CDR3 is made up of 14 amino acids. From germline, CDR1 is MNHEY and CDR2 SVGAGI. With 0 bases removed from V and 3 bases from J, the gap between germline ends came to 8 bases. CDR3 sequence: CASSYSSGDTEAFF. The CDR3 region has the DNA TGTGCCAGCAGTTACTCGAGTGGGGACACTGAAGCTTTCTTT.

The chain combines TRBV4-2 with TRBJ1-1, with D uncertain. The CDR3 totals 15 residues. Germline CDR1 reads LGHNA; CDR2 reads YNFKEQ. V lost 1 base and J lost 2, with 11 bases in between. The chain's CDR3 is CASSQVGGPNTEAFF. The CDR3 bases are TGTGCCAGCAGCCAAGTAGGAGGCCCAAACACTGAAGCTTTCTTT.

This clonotype was observed many times. The chain recombines TRBV20-1 with TRBJ2-1; D is unclear. CDR3 size: 15 residues. The V end was cut by 5 bases, the J end by 0 bases, with 14 bases between. The germline gives CDR1 DFQATT, CDR2 SNEGSKA (reference sequence). CDR3 in DNA: TGCAGTGCTCTCCTATTCTCAAGCTCCTACAATGAGCAGTTCTTC. Residues: CSALLFSSSYNEQFF.

In this sample, this clonotype turned up many times. The chain joins TRBV10-3 to TRBJ2-7, with D tentatively TRBD1 (5 bases). The CDR3 loop spans 13 amino acids. CDR1 ENHRY and CDR2 SYGVKD come from the germline V gene. Trimming pared 0 bases from V and 7 bases from J, leaving 10 bases between. CDR3 region: CAISESGQNEQYV. Written as DNA, the CDR3 is TGTGCCATCAGTGAGTCGGGGCAGAATGAGCAGTACGTC.

This clonotype has a count of ten or more. V gene TRBV5-1 combines with J gene TRBJ2-7, with TRBD1 as a possible D gene (6 bases). The CDR3 covers 14 residues. Germline loops: CDR1 SGHRS, CDR2 YFSETQ. V was pared by 3 bases and J by 2 bases, with 12 bases between. DNA of the CDR3: TGCGCCAGCAGCTCCCTGGGACATACCTACGAGCAGTACTTC. As protein: CASSSLGHTYEQYF. The whole variable domain, remainder taken from reference TRBV5-1 and TRBJ2-7, is KAGVTQTPRYLIKTRGQQVTLSCSPISGHRSVSWYQQTPGQGLQFLFEYFSETQRNKGNFPGRFSGRQFSNSRSEMNVSTLELGDSALYLCASSSLGHTYEQYFGPGTRLTVT.

This clonotype has a handful of counts. The V call is TRBV4-2, the J call TRBJ2-3, with 10 bases identical to TRBD2. Germline trimming cut 0 bases from V and 2 bases from J; bases unmatched to any gene: 5. CDR1 and CDR2 from the germline V gene are LGHNA and YNFKEQ. CDR3 length: 17 residues. CDR3 coding DNA: TGTGCCAGCAGCCAAGATAAACTAGCGGGGATCACAGATACGCAGTATTTT. Amino acid sequence: CASSQDKLAGITDTQYF.

This rearrangement joins TRBV5-1 to TRBJ2-2, with D perhaps matching TRBD1 (6 bases). The CDR3 is made up of 16 amino acids. Germline V gene lookup returns CDR1 SGHRS and CDR2 YFSETQ. Trimming shortened V by 4 bases and J by 1 base, and 14 bases separated the two germline ends. CDR3 coding DNA: TGCGCCAGCAGCGTCCGGGACAACCGGAACACCGGGGAGCTGTTTTTT. Translated, it gives CASSVRDNRNTGELFF.

V gene TRBV30 combines with J gene TRBJ1-1, with 8 bases matching TRBD1. There are 14 residues in the CDR3. J gave up 1 base and V 2 bases, and 3 bases lay outside the gene matches. Germline lookup yields CDR1 GTSNPN and CDR2 SVGIG (reference sequence). The chain's CDR3 is CAWSIDRGNTEAFF. The CDR3 coding sequence is TGTGCCTGGAGTATCGACAGGGGGAACACTGAAGCTTTCTTT.

There are many counts of this clonotype. This chain connects TRBV28 to TRBJ2-5; D is perhaps TRBD2 (6 bases). Germline-derived CDR1 and CDR2 are MDHEN and SYDVKM. The CDR3 spans 13 residues. The ends were cut back, 11 bases at V and 1 base at J, with 14 bases in the middle. The CDR3 nucleotides are TGTGCCGTAGCGGATCAGGTCCAAGAGACCCAGTACTTC. Protein sequence: CAVADQVQETQYF.

This clonotype was detected only a few times. The J gene is TRBJ2-3, the V gene TRBV7-2; D might be TRBD2 (6 bases). The CDR3 contains 14 residues. The germline V and J ends were trimmed by 3 bases and 7 bases, with 14 bases remaining between them. Germline CDR1 SGHTA, CDR2 FQGNSA. DNA of the CDR3: TGTGCCAGCAGCTTCGGGGGTGCGGTAAATACGCAGTATTTT. It translates to CASSFGGAVNTQYF.

The chain joins TRBV5-1 to TRBJ1-1, with a weak D call TRBD1 (6 bases). CDR3 length: 15 amino acids. Deletions cut 0 bases from V and 6 bases from J, with 15 bases between. The V gene's germline CDR1 is SGHRS and CDR2 YFSETQ. Here the CDR3 DNA reads TGCGCCAGCAGCTTGGCCTCTGGGGCAGGGGCTGAAGCTTTCTTT. As protein: CASSLASGAGAEAFF.

At least ten counts were recorded for this clonotype. V is TRBV5-1 and J is TRBJ2-7; 9 nucleotides align to TRBD1. V lost 0 bases and J lost 0; bases outside the gene matches: 1. Germline V CDR1 and CDR2: SGHRS, YFSETQ. The CDR3 runs to 15 residues. The CDR3 sequence: CASSLGGQGSYEQYF. DNA of the CDR3: TGCGCCAGCAGCTTGGGGGGACAGGGCTCCTACGAGCAGTACTTC.

The table lists this clonotype with many counts. The rearrangement joins TRBV27 to TRBJ2-7; 12 positions agree with TRBD2. The trim removed 5 bases at V and 5 bases at J, leaving 10 bases unmatched. Germline V gene sequence: CDR1 MNHEY, CDR2 SMNVEV (reference sequence). The CDR3 contains 16 residues. The CDR3: CASSAYLAGGFDEQYF. CDR3 nucleotides: TGTGCCAGCAGTGCTTACCTAGCGGGGGGGTTCGACGAGCAGTACTTC.